This TCR beta chain was recovered during a study of shared clonotypes between healthy human individuals (dated by TCRdb to about 2020). Some background on the complete study: The cohort comprised a couple of women and a few men aged 18 to 49 years. Between about 0.94 and 8.9 billion PBMCs per donor were obtained by leukapheresis. Different laboratories and diverse techniques were used to prepare libraries and sequence TCR repertoires, to increase sequencing depth and limit assay-specific biases. For each donor, CD4 naive and CD4 memory were each run on three plates, CD8 naive on two plates, and CD8 memory on one plate. The study deeply sequenced blood TCR repertoires of five healthy adults to estimate repertoire size and the extent of clonotype sharing between individuals. The research as a whole found: Sharing across four donors was observed for about 5% of naive CD4, over 3% of naive CD8, 2% to 2.5% of memory CD4, and around 0.44% of memory CD8 clonotypes. Even with the large sequencing depth, rarefaction of the sorted-subset datasets indicated that sequencing was incomplete. Higher generation probabilities were observed for clonotypes shared by all four sorted-subset donors than for non-shared clonotypes. Estimated clonotype richness was generally larger for naive than for memory subsets. Pairwise subsampling led to the expectation that sequencing depth would affect the degree of clonotype sharing among donors. Sampling was restricted to blood, and TCR repertoires in tissue are likely to differ from TCR repertoires in blood. The genetic and exposure-history diversity represented was limited by the small number of donors.

CDR1 and CDR2, looked up from the germline V gene, are SGHVS and FNYEAQ. Ends trimmed: V by 5 bases, J by 0 bases; bases unmatched to a gene: 6. The CDR3 runs 15 amino acids, cysteine and phenylalanine included. Solely the CDR3 DNA is kept, with 45 bases framed from the first base. Regarding this clone: Its antigen remains undetermined. No clone much larger than this one lies a single base away; base qualities are absent.

The donors were healthy, HIV-negative adults with no recently reported acute infections or vaccinations. Every donor was a Caucasian adult living in Nashville, Tennessee, USA. CD4+ T cells were enriched through magnetic negative selection, after which naive cells were positively selected on CD45RA and the remaining negative fraction served as the memory subset. Blood was collected by leukapheresis, and PBMCs were isolated by Ficoll-Histopaque density gradient centrifugation and then cryopreserved in liquid nitrogen vapor phase. Analytical flow cytometry was used to check the purity and quantity of every magnetically sorted T cell population. Genomic DNA was isolated from each sorted fraction and quantified by UV absorbance on a Nanodrop 2000c. Using the deep immunoSEQ assay, multiplex PCR amplified TCR CDR3 regions from genomic DNA. Extracted genomic DNA from each cell subset was distributed evenly across all wells of several immunoSEQ 96-well plates, and each plate was treated as a replicate. For sorted subsets, each replicate PCR was loaded with about 200 ng genomic DNA, equivalent to approximately 33,000 T cell genomes. The purified libraries were quantified using a Qubit 3.0 fluorometer, sized with a Bioanalyzer 2100, and then quantified again using the KAPA Library Quantification kit. Every immunoSEQ 96-well plate was sequenced on a dedicated single-read 150-cycle Illumina NextSeq 550 flow cell. Under the source paper's analysis protocol: Because the immunoSEQ output included only junctional sequences and no quality scores, the filtering could not be the same as the filtering used for full-length reads. To assign V/J genes and CDR3, sequences were annotated using PyIR, a Python wrapper for IgBLAST v1.9, with IMGT germline references. Reads with weak V/J assignments (E-value above 1e-6), missing CDR3, stop codons, out-of-frame junctions, or ambiguous translated residues were removed. V3J clonotypes were defined as sequences sharing an identical inferred V gene, J gene, and CDR3 amino acid sequence. Percentage overlap between repertoires was calculated by dividing the number of shared unique clonotypes by the size of the smaller repertoire. Three approaches were used to assess repertoire richness: RTK rarefaction, the Chao1 estimator, and Recon v2.1 estimates of unobserved clonotypes. Generation probabilities for all TCRbeta clonotypes obtained by the gDNA method from a handful of donors were computed using OLGA. The table was pulled from immuneACCESS by TCRdb, which kept in-frame rearrangements only. Such tables lose some clones; where checked, under half of the loss comes from unresolved V genes, and the rest has no known cause. V, J and clone size derive from that table, while D and trimming were established from the DNA sequence. The sample has 2,100,000 or so clones on record, around 95% of them singletons. The ten most abundant clones make up roughly 0.13% of the sample.

The sequencing sample was made of naive CD4+ T cells sorted from blood. The cell subset or site tag for this specimen amounts to: CD45RA+ positively selected. This sequence originates from a young man in good health. The rearrangement combines TRBV7-6 with TRBJ1-1, with 7 junctional bases fitting TRBD1. The bases are TGTGCCAGCAGCACCACGGGACAGCTGAACACTGAAGCTTTCTTT. Its protein product is CASSTTGQLNTEAFF. Supplemented by the reference TRBV7-6 and TRBJ1-1 proteins around the CDR3, the complete variable domain is GAGVSQSPRYKVTKRGQDVALRCDPISGHVSLYWYRQALGQGPEFLTYFNYEAQQDKSGLPNDRFSAERPEGSISTLTIQRTEQRDSAMYRCASSTTGQLNTEAFFGQGTRLTVV.